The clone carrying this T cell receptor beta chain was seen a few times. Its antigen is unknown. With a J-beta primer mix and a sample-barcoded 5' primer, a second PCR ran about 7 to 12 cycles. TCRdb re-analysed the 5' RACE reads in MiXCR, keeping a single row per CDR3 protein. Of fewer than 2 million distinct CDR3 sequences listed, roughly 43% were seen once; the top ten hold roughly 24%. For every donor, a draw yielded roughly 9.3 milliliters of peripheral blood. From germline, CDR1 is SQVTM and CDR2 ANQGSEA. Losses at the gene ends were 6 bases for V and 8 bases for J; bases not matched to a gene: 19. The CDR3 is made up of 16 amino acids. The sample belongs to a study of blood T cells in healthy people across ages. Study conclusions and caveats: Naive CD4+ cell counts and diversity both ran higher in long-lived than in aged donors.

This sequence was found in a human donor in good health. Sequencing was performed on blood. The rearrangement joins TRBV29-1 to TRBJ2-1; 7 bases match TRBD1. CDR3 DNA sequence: TGCAGCGTCGGCCTCCGGACAGGAGACCATAGGGATGAGCAGTTCTTC. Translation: CSVGLRTGDHRDEQFF.